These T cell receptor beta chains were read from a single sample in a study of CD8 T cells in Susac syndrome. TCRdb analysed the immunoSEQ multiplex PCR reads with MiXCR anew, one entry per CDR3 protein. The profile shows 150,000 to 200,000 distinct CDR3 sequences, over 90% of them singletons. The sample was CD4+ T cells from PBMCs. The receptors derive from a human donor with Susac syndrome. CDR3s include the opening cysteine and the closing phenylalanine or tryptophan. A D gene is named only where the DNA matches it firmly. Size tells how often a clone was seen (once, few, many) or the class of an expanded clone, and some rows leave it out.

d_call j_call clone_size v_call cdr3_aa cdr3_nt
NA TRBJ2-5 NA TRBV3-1 CASSDHSTETQYF TGTGCCAGCAGCGACCACAGCACAGAGACCCAGTACTTC
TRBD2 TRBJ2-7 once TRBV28 CASSPLAGGKYEQYF TGTGCCAGCAGTCCCTTAGCGGGAGGGAAGTACGAGCAGTACTTC
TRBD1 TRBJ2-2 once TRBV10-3 CAISVRQGTTGELFF TGTGCCATCAGTGTTAGACAGGGGACCACCGGGGAGCTGTTTTTT
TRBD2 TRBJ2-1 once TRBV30 CAWSVSSGEQFF TGTGCCTGGAGTGTATCTAGCGGCGAGCAGTTCTTC
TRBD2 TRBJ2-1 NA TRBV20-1 CSATTSGRAVSEQFF TGCAGTGCGACAACTAGCGGGAGGGCCGTTAGTGAGCAGTTCTTC
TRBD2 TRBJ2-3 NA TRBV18 CASSPRGNTQYF TGTGCCAGCTCACCGCGGGGGAATACGCAGTATTTT
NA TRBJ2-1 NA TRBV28 CATGDGGYNEQFF TGTGCCACAGGTGACGGGGGTTACAATGAGCAGTTCTTC
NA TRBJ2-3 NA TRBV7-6 CASSLVNGGASTDTQYF TGTGCCAGCAGCTTAGTGAACGGCGGGGCAAGCACAGATACGCAGTATTTT
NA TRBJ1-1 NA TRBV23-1 CASSPPRGPEAFF TGCGCCAGCAGTCCCCCCCGGGGGCCTGAAGCTTTCTTT
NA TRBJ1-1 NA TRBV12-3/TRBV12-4 CASSPYGRNTEAFF TGTGCCAGCAGTCCGTATGGACGGAACACTGAAGCTTTCTTT
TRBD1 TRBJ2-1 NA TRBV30 CAWSVQDRGGNEQFF TGTGCCTGGAGTGTACAGGACAGGGGTGGCAATGAGCAGTTCTTC
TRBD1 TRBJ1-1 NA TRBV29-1 CSVVLTGMGNTEAFF TGCAGCGTTGTCCTGACAGGGATGGGGAACACTGAAGCTTTCTTT
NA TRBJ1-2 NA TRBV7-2 CASSLNGGSNYGYTF TGTGCCAGCAGCCTCAACGGGGGGTCTAACTATGGCTACACCTTC
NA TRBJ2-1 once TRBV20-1 CSASRSYNEQFF TGCAGTGCTAGTCGCTCCTACAATGAGCAGTTCTTC
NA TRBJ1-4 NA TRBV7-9 CASSFGATNEKLFF TGTGCCAGCAGCTTCGGCGCAACTAATGAAAAACTGTTTTTT
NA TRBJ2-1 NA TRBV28 CASSLRGAPRNEQFF TGTGCCAGCAGTTTGAGAGGAGCCCCCCGCAATGAGCAGTTCTTC
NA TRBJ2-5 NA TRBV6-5 CASSYVARQETQYF TGTGCCAGCAGTTACGTGGCGAGGCAAGAGACCCAGTACTTC
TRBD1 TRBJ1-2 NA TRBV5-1 CASSLQGNTNYGYTF TGCGCCAGCAGCTTACAGGGGAACACTAACTATGGCTACACCTTC